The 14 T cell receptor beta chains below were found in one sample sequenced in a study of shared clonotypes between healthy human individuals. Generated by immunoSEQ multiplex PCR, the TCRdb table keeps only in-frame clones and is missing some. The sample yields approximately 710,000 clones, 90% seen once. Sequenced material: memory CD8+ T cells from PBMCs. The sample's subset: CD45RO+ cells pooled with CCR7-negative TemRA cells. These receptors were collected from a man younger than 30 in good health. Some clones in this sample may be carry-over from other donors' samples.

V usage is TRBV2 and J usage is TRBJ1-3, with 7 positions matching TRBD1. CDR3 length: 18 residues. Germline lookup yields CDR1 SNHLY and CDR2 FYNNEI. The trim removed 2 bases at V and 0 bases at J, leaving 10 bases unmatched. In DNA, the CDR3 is TGTGCCAGCAGTGAAATATTCGGACAGGCTGACTCTGGAAACACCATATATTTT. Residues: CASSEIFGQADSGNTIYF.

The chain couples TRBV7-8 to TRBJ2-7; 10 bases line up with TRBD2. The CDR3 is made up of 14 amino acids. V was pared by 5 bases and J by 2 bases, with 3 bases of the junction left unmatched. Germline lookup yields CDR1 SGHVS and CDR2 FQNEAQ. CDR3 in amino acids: CASSIGTSAYEQYF. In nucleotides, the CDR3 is TGTGCCAGCAGCATCGGGACTAGCGCCTACGAGCAGTACTTC.

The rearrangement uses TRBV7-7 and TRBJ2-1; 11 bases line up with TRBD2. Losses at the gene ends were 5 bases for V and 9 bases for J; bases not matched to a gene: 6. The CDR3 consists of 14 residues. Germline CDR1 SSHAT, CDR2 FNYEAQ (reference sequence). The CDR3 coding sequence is TGTGCCAGCAGCCGTGGACTAGCGGGCGGTGAGCAGTTCTTC. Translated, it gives CASSRGLAGGEQFF.

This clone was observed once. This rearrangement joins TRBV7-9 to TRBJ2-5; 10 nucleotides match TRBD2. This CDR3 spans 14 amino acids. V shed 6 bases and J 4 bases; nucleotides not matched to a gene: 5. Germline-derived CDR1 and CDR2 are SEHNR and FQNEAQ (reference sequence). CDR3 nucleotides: TGTGCCAGCAGGGACTTAGCGGGAGGAGAGACCCAGTACTTC. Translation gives CASRDLAGGETQYF.

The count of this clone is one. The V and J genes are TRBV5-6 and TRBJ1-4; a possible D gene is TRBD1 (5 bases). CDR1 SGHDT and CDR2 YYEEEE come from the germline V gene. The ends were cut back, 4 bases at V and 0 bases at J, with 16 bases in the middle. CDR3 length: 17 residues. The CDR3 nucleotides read TGTGCCAGCAGCCAGAAGGGACCGACTGCAACTAATGAAAAACTGTTTTTT. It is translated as CASSQKGPTATNEKLFF.

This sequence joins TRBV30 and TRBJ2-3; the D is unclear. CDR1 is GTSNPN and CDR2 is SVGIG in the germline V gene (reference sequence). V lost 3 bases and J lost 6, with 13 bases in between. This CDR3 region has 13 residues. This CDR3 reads CAWRGGLGDTQYF. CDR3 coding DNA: TGTGCCTGGAGGGGCGGATTGGGGGATACGCAGTATTTT.

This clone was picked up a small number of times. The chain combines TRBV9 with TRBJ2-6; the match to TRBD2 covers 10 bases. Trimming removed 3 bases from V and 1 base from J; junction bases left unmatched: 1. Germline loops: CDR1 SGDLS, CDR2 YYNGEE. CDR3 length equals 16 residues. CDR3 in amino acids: CASSGSGRSGANVLTF. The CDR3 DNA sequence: TGTGCCAGCAGCGGTAGCGGGAGGTCTGGGGCCAACGTCCTGACTTTC.

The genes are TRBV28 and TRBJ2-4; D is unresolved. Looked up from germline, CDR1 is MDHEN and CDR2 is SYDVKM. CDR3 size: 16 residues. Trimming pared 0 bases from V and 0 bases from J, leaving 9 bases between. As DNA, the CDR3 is TGTGCCAGCAGTTTATGGCAGAAACTAGCCAAAAACATTCAGTACTTC. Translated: CASSLWQKLAKNIQYF.

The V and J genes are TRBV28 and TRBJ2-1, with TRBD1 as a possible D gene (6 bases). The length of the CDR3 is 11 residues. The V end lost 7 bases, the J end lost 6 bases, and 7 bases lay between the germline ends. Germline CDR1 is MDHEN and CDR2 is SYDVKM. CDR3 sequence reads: CASIGGNEQFF. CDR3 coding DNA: TGTGCCAGCATAGGGGGCAATGAGCAGTTCTTC.

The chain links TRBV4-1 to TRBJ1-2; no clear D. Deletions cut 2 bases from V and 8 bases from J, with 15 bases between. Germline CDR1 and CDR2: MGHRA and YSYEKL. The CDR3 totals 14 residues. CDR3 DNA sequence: TGCGCCAGCAGCCAATCCTACGGCTGGCCGGGCTACACCTTC. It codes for CASSQSYGWPGYTF.

This chain's CDR3 is CASSDGPSGANVLTF. The DNA for the CDR3 is TGTGCCAGCAGTGACGGACCCTCTGGGGCCAACGTCCTGACTTTC. The gene calls are TRBV21-1 and TRBJ2-6. TRBV21-1 counts as a pseudogene. The CDR3 is 15 residues long.

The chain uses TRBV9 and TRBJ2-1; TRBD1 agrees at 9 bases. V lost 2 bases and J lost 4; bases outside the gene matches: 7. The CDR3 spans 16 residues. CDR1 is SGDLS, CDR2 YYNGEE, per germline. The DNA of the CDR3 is TGTGCCAGCAGCGTGTTACGGGACAGGGCTTACAATGAGCAGTTCTTC. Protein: CASSVLRDRAYNEQFF.

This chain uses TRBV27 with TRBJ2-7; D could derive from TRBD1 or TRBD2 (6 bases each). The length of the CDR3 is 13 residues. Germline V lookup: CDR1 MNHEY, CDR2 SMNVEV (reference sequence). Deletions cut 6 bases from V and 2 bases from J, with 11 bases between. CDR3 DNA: TGTGCCAGCAGCTGGGGGGCTACCTACGAGCAGTACTTC. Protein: CASSWGATYEQYF.

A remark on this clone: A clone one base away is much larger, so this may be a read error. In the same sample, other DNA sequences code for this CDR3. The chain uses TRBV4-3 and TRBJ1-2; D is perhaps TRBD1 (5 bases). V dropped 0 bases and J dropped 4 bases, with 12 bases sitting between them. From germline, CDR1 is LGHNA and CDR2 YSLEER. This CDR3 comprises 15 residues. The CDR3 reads CASSQEVQGIYGYTF. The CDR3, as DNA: TGCGCCAGCAGCCAAGAAGTTCAGGGAATCTATGGCTACACCTTC.